One and the same sample provided the 2 T cell receptor beta chains below, sequenced in a study of response to subunit inactivated influenza vaccine. Each CDR3 protein gets one entry after TCRdb re-called the RT-PCR reads with MiXCR. The sample has almost 250,000 distinct CDR3 sequences; roughly an eighth are singletons. This material consisted of non-naive T cells sorted from PBMCs, taken around two weeks before vaccination. Receptors were obtained from a man aged 50 to 60 who received an inactivated influenza vaccine.

The rearrangement links TRBV5-1 to TRBJ2-5; 11 positions match TRBD2. The CDR3 is 17 residues long. The V and J ends lost 5 bases and 7 bases, in that order; junction bases with no gene match: 16. The germline V gene has CDR1 SGHRS and CDR2 YFSETQ. The CDR3 region has the DNA TGCGCCAGCAGACCCCGACCGACTAGCGGGGTGTTGGGGACCCAGTACTTC. As protein: CASRPRPTSGVLGTQYF.

In its sample, this clonotype was seen a few times. This sequence joins TRBV6-2 or TRBV6-3 and TRBJ1-2; no clear D gene. Trimming stripped 4 bases from V and 2 bases from J, with 20 bases between. CDR3 length: 17 amino acids. The germline CDR1 and CDR2 sequences are MNHEY and SVGEGT. For the CDR3, the DNA is TGTGCCAGCAGTTCTATGCTTCACCATGTAGGAAACTATGGCTACACCTTC. Translated: CASSSMLHHVGNYGYTF.